The T cell receptor beta chain under discussion was sequenced for a study of identical twins. The sample holds many counts of this clonotype. MiXCR was run by TCRdb on the 5' RACE reads, yielding one entry per CDR3 protein. In the table there are around 670,000 distinct CDR3 sequences, 5.5% to 6.5% of which are singletons. CDR3 length: 15 residues. The J gene is TRBJ2-2, the V gene TRBV21-1; TRBD1 is the table's D call and was not checked against the DNA. TRBV21-1 is a pseudogene. The source of this sequence is a man aged 18 to 29 in good health. The specimen was naive T cells sorted from blood. The CDR3 reads CASSTGPENTGELFF. The CDR3 nucleotides read TGTGCCAGCAGCACGGGACCGGAGAACACCGGGGAGCTGTTTTTT.